Detailed here is one T cell receptor (beta chain). The antigen is unknown. This sample is part of a study of T cells in Graves' hyperthyroidism and ophthalmopathy. Study-wide results and limits: Blood also contained most expanded thyroid clonotypes above 0.001.

Per the germline V gene, CDR1 is SGHDT and CDR2 is YYEEEE. V lost 4 bases to trimming and J lost 10 bases, with 18 bases between them. The CDR3 is 15 residues long. Diagnosis of hyperthyroidism was new in patients aged 18 to 65, and its duration was under 2 months. RNA transcripts gave rise to amplified TCR beta CDR3 regions. Primed by the HTBI set, a first-round RT-PCR was run on the TCR CDR3. One entry per CDR3 protein results from TCRdb running MiXCR on the multiplex PCR reads. This table has about 350,000 distinct CDR3 sequences, approximately 15% appearing once. The chain employs TRBV5-6 and TRBJ1-6, with D possibly matching TRBD1 (6 bases). What was sequenced was blood. This receptor was taken from a woman aged 30 to 39 with Graves' hyperthyroidism. CDR3 region: CASSGGQRRESPLHF. The CDR3 region has the DNA TGTGCCAGCAGCGGCGGACAGAGAAGGGAATCACCCCTCCACTTT.